This T cell receptor (beta chain) was captured in a study of CD8 T cells in Susac syndrome. The multiple sclerosis controls consisted of treatment-naive patients with relapsing-remitting disease, either stable or active. Negative isolation was applied to CD8+ and CD4+ T cells, and FACS enrichment was applied to TEMRA cells. Random hexamers were used to reverse transcribe the RNA input (about 0.5 to 1 ug). The TCR beta CDR3 was amplified by immunoSEQ multiplex PCR across 54 Vbeta, 13 Jbeta. MiXCR was run by TCRdb on the immunoSEQ multiplex PCR reads, yielding one entry per CDR3 protein. The table shows 150,000 to 200,000 distinct CDR3 sequences, with roughly 94% occurring only once. Per the germline V gene, CDR1 is SGHNT and CDR2 is YYREEE (reference sequence). The CDR3 totals 14 residues. The V segment lost 5 bases and the J segment 7 bases; nucleotides outside the gene matches: 7.

The sample taken for sequencing was CD4+ T cells from PBMCs. The chain combines TRBV5-4 with TRBJ2-2; 8 bases line up with TRBD2. This TCR was sampled from a human donor with multiple sclerosis. In DNA, the CDR3 is TGTGCCAGCAGTAGCGGGACCGACGGCGGGGAGCTGTTTTTT. Translated: CASSSGTDGGELFF.